A single sample gave rise to the 24 T cell receptor beta chains below, sequenced in a study of blood T cell repertoires in COVID-19 (dated by TCRdb to 2020 to 2021). The library came from the immunoSEQ multiplex PCR assay. This is the immuneACCESS table as TCRdb keeps it, with only in-frame sequences that have V and J called. A part of the clones is gone; compared with another copy, unresolved V genes explain less than half, and the rest is unexplained. For this sample the table gives 160,000 or so clones, of which roughly 87% were detected only once. The ten largest clones represent 3.9% of the sample. The sequenced sample was peripheral blood. These receptors originate from a woman aged 55-70 years who had recovered from COVID-19.

About this clone itself: The germline gene is not matched at one end of the junction; a read error may be the cause. The V and J genes are TRBV2 and TRBJ2-7; TRBD1 aligns across 10 bases. Germline loops: CDR1 SNHLY, CDR2 FYNNEI. This CDR3 spans 15 amino acids. The CDR3, as DNA: TGTGCCAGCAGCGAAGAGGGACAGGGGCACGCCGAGCAGTACTTC. This codes for CASSEEGQGHAEQYF.

This clone was counted a single time. This chain uses TRBV30 with TRBJ1-1; D may be TRBD1 (5 bases). V was clipped by 4 bases and J by 8 bases, with 20 bases between them. From germline, CDR1 is GTSNPN and CDR2 SVGIG (reference sequence). This CDR3 spans 14 amino acids. The CDR3 sequence: CAWMPGGRGDEAFF. The CDR3 DNA is TGTGCCTGGATGCCCGGGGGTCGGGGCGACGAAGCTTTCTTT. Full variable domain (missing parts from reference TRBV30 and TRBJ1-1): SQTIHQWPATLVQPVGSPLSLECTVEGTSNPNLYWYRQAAGRGLQLLFYSVGIGQISSEVPQNLSASRPQDRQFILSSKKLLLSDSGFYLCAWMPGGRGDEAFFGQGTRLTVV.

This chain joins TRBV28 and TRBJ2-7; D remains unclear. There are 13 residues in the CDR3. The V gene lost 5 bases and the J gene lost 2 bases, with 10 bases spanning the gap. The V gene's germline CDR1 is MDHEN and CDR2 SYDVKM. The CDR3 spells CASSPDIAYEQYF. In nucleotides, the CDR3 is TGTGCCAGCAGTCCTGACATCGCCTACGAGCAGTACTTC.

This chain links TRBV4-2 with TRBJ2-4; 7 nucleotides align to TRBD2. The CDR3 totals 17 residues. V dropped 0 bases and J dropped 7; count of bases not matched to a gene: 12. The germline CDR1 and CDR2 sequences are LGHNA and YNFKEQ. CDR3 in amino acids: CASSQELAPSGSNIQYF. CDR3 DNA sequence: TGTGCCAGCAGCCAAGAACTAGCGCCCTCGGGTAGTAACATTCAGTACTTC.

The chain recombines TRBV19 with TRBJ1-1, with D tentatively TRBD1 (6 bases). The germline V gene encodes CDR1 LNHDA and CDR2 SQIVND (reference sequence). V dropped 7 bases and J dropped 0 bases, with 12 bases sitting between them. CDR3 length: 14 amino acids. The chain's CDR3 is CASNRQVLNTEAFF. The CDR3 DNA reads as TGTGCCAGTAACAGACAGGTGTTGAACACTGAAGCTTTCTTT. The full variable domain, completed using reference TRBV19 and TRBJ1-1, is DGGITQSPKYLFRKEGQNVTLSCEQNLNHDAMYWYRQDPGQGLRLIYYSQIVNDFQKGDIAEGYSVSREKKESFPLTVTSAQKNPTAFYLCASNRQVLNTEAFFGQGTRLTVV.

V and J are TRBV5-1 and TRBJ2-5; the match to TRBD2 covers 15 bases. V shed 4 bases, J shed 1 base, and the junction held 8 bases outside the gene matches. Per the germline V gene, CDR1 is SGHRS and CDR2 is YFSETQ. CDR3 length equals 18 residues. CDR3 loop: CASSGGTSGGPVQETQYF. In nucleotides, the CDR3 is TGCGCCAGCAGCGGTGGGACTAGCGGGGGGCCTGTCCAAGAGACCCAGTACTTC.

The chain links TRBV6-6 to TRBJ2-7; the match to TRBD1 covers 7 bases. V lost 4 bases and J lost 0; bases outside the gene matches: 6. This CDR3 contains 15 residues. Germline V gene lookup returns CDR1 MNHNY and CDR2 SVGAGI (reference sequence). CDR3 nucleotides: TGTGCCAGCAGTTTTGGGGGACAGACCTCCTACGAGCAGTACTTC. Protein sequence: CASSFGGQTSYEQYF.

The chain has TRBV11-2 and TRBJ1-1, with TRBD1 as a possible D gene (6 bases). Germline V gene sequence: CDR1 SGHAT, CDR2 FQNNGV. V lost 5 bases, J lost 3 bases, and 19 bases lay in between. This CDR3 comprises 16 residues. The CDR3 bases are TGTGCCAGCAGCCCCTGGGGGGGCAGGGCCTACACTGAAGCTTTCTTT. Translated: CASSPWGGRAYTEAFF.

V usage is TRBV3-1 (or the pseudogene TRBV3-2) and J usage is TRBJ1-4; no clear D gene. V shed 5 bases and J shed 10 bases, with 8 bases lying between them. The CDR3 has 11 residues. Germline CDR1 LGHDT, CDR2 YNNKEL (reference sequence). DNA for the CDR3: TGTGCCAGCAGCGCGGAGGGAAAACTGTTTTTT. It is translated as CASSAEGKLFF.

The CDR3 nucleotides are TGTGCCAGCAGCCTCTCTTCCGATGAAAAACTGTTTTTT. Its protein is CASSLSSDEKLFF. The V call is TRBV3-1 (or the pseudogene TRBV3-2), the J call TRBJ1-4; D uncertain. The CDR3 has 13 residues. Trimming left V 4 bases short and J 6 bases short, with 9 bases between. Germline V CDR1 and CDR2: LGHDT, YNNKEL (reference sequence).

The chain carries TRBV3-1 (or the pseudogene TRBV3-2) and TRBJ2-1, with 9 bases identical to TRBD2. CDR3 length: 16 amino acids. Germline CDR1 LGHDT, CDR2 YNNKEL (reference sequence). Trimming took 1 base from V and 8 from J; bases not matched to a gene: 9. The DNA of the CDR3 is TGTGCCAGCAGCCAAGTTCTTGGACTAGCGACGGATGAGCAGTTCTTC. This sequence encodes CASSQVLGLATDEQFF.

V and J are TRBV6-4 and TRBJ1-4; 7 bases are a match to TRBD1. Germline V CDR1 and CDR2: MRHNA, SNTAGT. The J segment lost 4 bases and the V segment lost 6 bases, leaving 5 bases of the junction unmatched. The CDR3 extends over 14 amino acids. CDR3 DNA: TGTGCCAGCAGGGGACAGTACAGTAATGAAAAACTGTTTTTT. Translating it yields CASRGQYSNEKLFF.

The genes are TRBV19 and TRBJ1-2; 9 bases fit TRBD1. CDR1 LNHDA and CDR2 SQIVND come from the germline V gene (reference sequence). With 4 bases clipped from V and 6 bases from J, the junction kept 3 bases outside the gene matches. CDR3 length: 13 residues. The CDR3 nucleotides read TGTGCCAGTAGTACGAACAGGGGGCATGGCTACACCTTC. This translates into CASSTNRGHGYTF.

The gene calls are TRBV15 and TRBJ1-4, with a possible D match to TRBD1 (6 bases). The V gene lost 5 bases and the J gene lost 4 bases, with 14 bases spanning the gap. Germline V gene data show CDR1 as LNHNV and CDR2 as YYDKDF (reference sequence). The CDR3 spans 15 residues. CDR3 bases: TGTGCCACCAGCGGCGAAGGACAGTATAATGAAAAACTGTTTTTT. It codes for CATSGEGQYNEKLFF.

The rearrangement uses TRBV19 and TRBJ2-3; maybe TRBD1 (5 bases). V lost 1 base and J lost 4, with 18 bases in between. The CDR3 covers 17 residues. Germline V lookup: CDR1 LNHDA, CDR2 SQIVND (reference sequence). The CDR3 DNA follows: TGTGCCAGTAGTATAGGTAGGGGCAGGTTGGAATCAGATACGCAGTATTTT. Translating it yields CASSIGRGRLESDTQYF.

The V gene is TRBV7-9, the J gene TRBJ1-1; no reliable D call. V shed 4 bases and J shed 1 base, with 10 bases lying between them. The CDR3 covers 14 residues. Germline V gene data show CDR1 as SEHNR and CDR2 as FQNEAQ (reference sequence). CDR3 sequence: CASSSLSGNTEAFF. The CDR3, as DNA: TGTGCCAGCAGCTCTCTCAGTGGGAACACTGAAGCTTTCTTT.

V and J are TRBV18 and TRBJ2-7; TRBD2 might be the D (6 bases). Germline CDR1 reads KGHSH; CDR2 reads LQKENI. V lost 2 bases, J lost 6 bases, and 11 bases lay in between. This CDR3 has 13 residues. The CDR3 nucleotides read TGTGCCAGCTCACCAATTGGGGGGAGCGAGCAGTACTTC. This sequence encodes CASSPIGGSEQYF.

The rearrangement joins TRBV28 to TRBJ2-7; 9 bases are a match to TRBD1. The CDR3 is made up of 17 amino acids. The germline V gene has CDR1 MDHEN and CDR2 SYDVKM. J was trimmed by 5 bases and V by 4 bases; bases with no gene match: 15. In DNA, the CDR3 is TGTGCCAGCAGTTCTCCGGGACAGGGAAGGAGCGTCGACGAGCAGTACTTC. Its protein product is CASSSPGQGRSVDEQYF.

The chain recombines TRBV5-1 with TRBJ1-3, with D possibly matching TRBD1 (6 bases). CDR3 size: 17 residues. Germline lookup yields CDR1 SGHRS and CDR2 YFSETQ. Trimming shortened V by 4 bases and J by 0 bases, and 17 bases separated the two germline ends. CDR3 nucleotide sequence: TGCGCCAGCAGCCCGGGGTCGGGCAGGGGCTCTGGAAACACCATATATTTT. Translation: CASSPGSGRGSGNTIYF.

A few counts support this clone. The chain has TRBV6-6 and TRBJ2-7, with D possibly matching TRBD1 (6 bases). Germline V gene data show CDR1 as MNHNY and CDR2 as SVGAGI (reference sequence). Trimming took 4 bases from V and 2 from J, leaving 15 bases between them. This CDR3 region has 15 residues. CDR3 protein: CASSSLRQAAYEQYF. CDR3 sequence (DNA): TGTGCCAGCAGTTCCCTAAGACAGGCAGCCTACGAGCAGTACTTC.

Of note for this clone: Other DNA sequences in the sample encode the same CDR3. The chain carries TRBV18 and TRBJ2-7; D not certain. The CDR3 length is 11 residues. The V and J ends lost 6 bases and 4 bases respectively, with 7 bases between them. The germline CDR1 and CDR2 sequences are KGHSH and LQKENI. CDR3 sequence: CASSSGYEQYF. CDR3 nucleotides: TGTGCCAGCTCCTCCGGTTACGAGCAGTACTTC.

This chain connects TRBV27 to TRBJ2-5; D is perhaps TRBD2 (5 bases). The CDR3 is 15 residues long. The V gene lost 2 bases and the J gene lost 8 bases, with 18 bases spanning the gap. From germline, CDR1 is MNHEY and CDR2 SMNVEV (reference sequence). Here the CDR3 reads CASSLMGGSIGTQYF. Written as DNA, the CDR3 is TGTGCCAGCAGTTTAATGGGCGGGTCTATCGGCACCCAGTACTTC.

The chain combines TRBV19 with TRBJ2-2, with D tentatively TRBD1 (5 bases). V was trimmed by 0 bases and J by 6 bases, leaving 14 bases between them. The CDR3 is 16 amino acids. Germline V gene lookup returns CDR1 LNHDA and CDR2 SQIVND (reference sequence). The CDR3 bases are TGTGCCAGTAGTATAGATCAGTGGGGCGCGTCCGGGGAGCTGTTTTTT. Encoded protein: CASSIDQWGASGELFF.

The chain is built from TRBV7-9 and TRBJ2-7, with a tentative D call TRBD1 (5 bases). CDR1 is SEHNR, CDR2 FQNEAQ, per germline (reference sequence). The CDR3 is 14 residues long. V was trimmed by 5 bases and J by 7 bases, leaving 18 bases between them. The CDR3 reads CASSPLNQGGEQYF. The DNA for the CDR3 is TGTGCCAGCAGCCCCTTAAACCAGGGTGGAGAGCAGTACTTC.